These 8 T cell receptor beta chains were all obtained from the same sample, sequenced in a study of Graves' ophthalmopathy and Graves' hyperthyroidism. Amplification of TCR beta CDR3 regions used RNA transcripts. A first-round RT-PCR used HTBI primers, followed by a second-round multiplex PCR. From the multiplex PCR reads, TCRdb called clonotypes with MiXCR, one entry per CDR3 protein. The sample lists some 390,000 distinct CDR3 sequences; about a sixth were seen once. Sequenced input: peripheral blood. The receptor set was obtained from a woman younger than 35 with Graves' ophthalmopathy.

This clonotype was detected many times. The rearrangement joins TRBV30 to TRBJ2-6; 9 bases align to TRBD2. J gave up 2 bases and V 4 bases, and 6 bases lay outside the gene matches. The CDR3 loop spans 16 amino acids. The germline V gene encodes CDR1 GTSNPN and CDR2 SVGIG (reference sequence). CDR3 protein: CAWNPGLAPGANVLTF. The CDR3, as DNA: TGTGCCTGGAACCCCGGACTAGCGCCTGGGGCCAACGTCCTGACTTTC.

This clonotype appeared many times. The chain joins TRBV19 to TRBJ1-5; tentatively, D is TRBD1 (6 bases). Looked up from germline, CDR1 is LNHDA and CDR2 is SQIVND (reference sequence). The CDR3 runs 16 residues. Trimming cost V 3 bases and J 3 bases, with 15 bases left between them. The CDR3 DNA is TGTGCCAGTAGTATCCGGACAGAGACCCTCAATCAGCCCCAGCATTTT. It is translated as CASSIRTETLNQPQHF.

This clonotype has at least ten counts. The chain carries TRBV12-3 or TRBV12-4 and TRBJ2-7; D gene unclear. The CDR3 covers 12 residues. With 6 bases removed from V and 9 bases from J, the gap between germline ends came to 15 bases. The CDR3 nucleotides read TGTGCCAGCAGATCCCCGATTTCAGGGCAGTACTTC. Its translation is CASRSPISGQYF.

This clonotype was found many times. This chain connects TRBV29-1 to TRBJ1-5; D gene uncertain. The V gene lost 7 bases and the J gene lost 0 bases, with 13 bases spanning the gap. Germline V CDR1 and CDR2: SQVTM, ANQGSEA. The CDR3 sequence is 14 residues long. The CDR3 reads CSAAGPNSNQPQHF. In nucleotides, the CDR3 is TGCAGCGCCGCCGGACCGAATAGCAATCAGCCCCAGCATTTT.

This clonotype appeared many times. The chain links TRBV20-1 to TRBJ2-7, with TRBD2 as a possible D gene (5 bases). CDR1 is DFQATT and CDR2 is SNEGSKA in the germline V gene (reference sequence). The CDR3 runs 12 residues. Between the trimmed V and J ends, which lost 3 bases and 4 bases, there was a span of 10 bases. The DNA for the CDR3 is TGCAGTGCTAGGTCCTCGGGATACGAGCAGTACTTC. This codes for CSARSSGYEQYF.

This clonotype was found many times. This rearrangement joins TRBV28 to TRBJ1-1, with D hard to call. Trimming removed 8 bases at V and 0 bases at J, with 13 bases between. The CDR3 length is 14 residues. Germline loops: CDR1 MDHEN, CDR2 SYDVKM. The CDR3 protein is CASVGSPMNTEAFF. In nucleotides, the CDR3 is TGTGCCAGCGTAGGGTCCCCCATGAACACTGAAGCTTTCTTT. The variable domain in full, with the rest retrieved from reference TRBV28 and TRBJ1-1, is DVKVTQSSRYLVKRTGEKVFLECVQDMDHENMFWYRQDPGLGLRLIYFSYDVKMKEKGDIPEGYSVSREKKERFSLILESASTNQTSMYLCASVGSPMNTEAFFGQGTRLTVV.

This clonotype was counted at least ten times. This chain uses TRBV6-2 or TRBV6-3 with TRBJ2-4, with 8 bases aligning to TRBD1. Trimming at V came to 4 bases and at J to 7 bases, leaving 6 bases not matched to a gene. The germline gives CDR1 MNHEY, CDR2 SVGEGT. The length of the CDR3 is 14 residues. The DNA of the CDR3 is TGTGCCAGCAGTTCGTGGACAGGGTCGAACATTCAGTACTTC. As protein: CASSSWTGSNIQYF.

In its sample, this clonotype was seen many times. The V and J genes are TRBV6-1 and TRBJ1-1, with a possible D match to TRBD1 (5 bases). The ends were cut back, 8 bases at V and 3 bases at J, with 16 bases in the middle. There are 14 residues in the CDR3. Germline assignment: CDR1 MNHNS and CDR2 SASEGT. The CDR3 DNA reads TGTGCCAGCCACCCGGGGGGTTCGGACACTGAAGCTTTCTTT. It yields the protein CASHPGGSDTEAFF.